These T cell receptor beta chains were read from a single sample in a study of preoperative IRX-2 immunotherapy in early breast cancer. Method: immunoSEQ multiplex PCR; TCRdb's copy keeps in-frame clones and lacks some. The data contain 25,000 to 30,000 clones, roughly four fifths of them singletons. The sequencing here drew on lymph node tissue, taken after IRX-2 immunotherapy. These receptors were collected from a human donor with breast cancer. Both conserved end residues are part of each CDR3. The size field is filled for only some rows; it gives once, few, many or a size class.

abundance | len | j_gene | v_gene | CDR3aa
. | 14 | TRBJ1-4 | TRBV19 | CASSIDGQSGKLFF
. | 15 | TRBJ2-7 | TRBV6-8 | CATCDTDAGSYEQYF
few | 13 | TRBJ1-4 | TRBV19 | CASIEERGEKLFF
. | 17 | TRBJ2-3 | TRBV6-8 | CASSYATSGRLTDTQYF
. | 15 | TRBJ2-7 | TRBV11-3 | CASSLGTSGAYEQYF
. | 15 | TRBJ1-1 | TRBV6-8 | CASSNPTRGRPEAFF
. | 15 | TRBJ1-3 | TRBV6-8 | CASRETGGPGNTIYF
. | 15 | TRBJ2-7 | TRBV28 | CASSLPWTGTDEQYF
. | 13 | TRBJ2-1 | TRBV6-4 | CASSEVRGGEQFF
. | 13 | TRBJ2-7 | TRBV19 | CASSMGQGGEQYF
once | 15 | TRBJ1-2 | TRBV25-1 | CASSPRQAANYGYTF
few | 15 | TRBJ2-2 | TRBV6-8 | CASSSLQGNTGELFF
. | 13 | TRBJ2-5 | TRBV19 | CASSMTGLETQYF